This T cell receptor beta chain was documented in a study of T cells expressing NK-cell markers. Turning to the study itself: Sequencing of TCR beta repertoires drew on sorted CD3+CD56+NKG2C+, CD3+CD56+NKG2C- and CD3+CD56-NKG2C+ T cells.

Study-level findings and limits: Of CD8+ T cells, about 1.0-8% belonged to dominant NKG2C+ clonotypes in six donors. Where several donors were concerned, these clonotypes also led the CD3+CD56-NKG2C+ fraction.

About this clonotype: Its antigen is still unknown.

TCR beta libraries carry UMIs added by 5'RACE template switching. Following a re-call of the 5' RACE reads, TCRdb has one entry per CDR3 protein and lacks DNA. This sample contains fewer than 400,000 distinct CDR3 sequences. The sequence derives from a man aged 18 to 69 in good health. The sample consisted of blood T cells: a sorted CD56 or NKG2C T cell subset, CD4+ or CD8+ T cells, or bulk PBMC T cells (not recorded which).

The CDR3 loop reads CASTNWGQGSAFF. The chain joins TRBV6-5 to TRBJ1-1; TCRdb designates TRBD1, a call that cannot be tested without DNA. The CDR3 spans 13 residues. Germline V CDR1 and CDR2: MNHEY, SVGAGI.